This T cell receptor (beta chain) was profiled in a study of CD8 T cells in ankylosing spondylitis. Study-level results: Clones linked to disease were reported to show significant enrichment in matched ankylosing spondylitis synovial fluid. Ankylosing spondylitis blood seemed to carry a telltale TCR beta motif made of about 8 highly homologous variants. Earlier literature documents some of the motif variants in reactive arthritis synovial fluid and blood.

TCRdb used MiXCR to reprocess the 5' RACE reads, holding one entry per CDR3 protein. The sample contains 700,000 to 1,000,000 distinct CDR3 sequences, over 9.5% of which appear only once. This clonotype was detected a few times. Its antigen is unidentified. The V and J ends lost 1 base and 3 bases respectively, with 13 bases between them. CDR1 SGHRS and CDR2 YFSETQ come from the germline V gene. CDR3 length: 16 amino acids. This TCR was sampled from a male donor with ankylosing spondylitis. Source material: blood, either unsorted or a sorted T cell fraction (not recorded which). The V and J genes are TRBV5-1 and TRBJ2-2; D possibly corresponds to TRBD1 (5 bases). CDR3 DNA sequence: TGCGCCAGCAGCTTGTCGGTGGCAGGGTACACCGGGGAGCTGTTTTTT. Translation: CASSLSVAGYTGELFF.